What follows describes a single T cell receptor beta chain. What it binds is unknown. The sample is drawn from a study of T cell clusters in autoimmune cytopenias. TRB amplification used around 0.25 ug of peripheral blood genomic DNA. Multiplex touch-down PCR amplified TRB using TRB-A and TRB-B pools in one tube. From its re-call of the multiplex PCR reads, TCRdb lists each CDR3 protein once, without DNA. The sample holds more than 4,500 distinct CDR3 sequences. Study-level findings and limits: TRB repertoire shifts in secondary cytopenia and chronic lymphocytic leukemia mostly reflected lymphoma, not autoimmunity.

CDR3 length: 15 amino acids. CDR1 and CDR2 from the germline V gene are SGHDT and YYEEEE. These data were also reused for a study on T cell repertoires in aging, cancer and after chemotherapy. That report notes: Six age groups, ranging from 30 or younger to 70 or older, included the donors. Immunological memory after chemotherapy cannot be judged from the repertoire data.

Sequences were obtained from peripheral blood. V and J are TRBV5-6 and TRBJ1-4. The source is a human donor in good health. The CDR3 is CASSSTLEANEKLFF.